This T cell receptor (beta chain) was recorded in a study of blood T cell repertoires in COVID-19. The V gene lost 3 bases and the J gene lost 8 bases, with 24 bases spanning the gap. Germline CDR1 SGHNT, CDR2 YYREEE (reference sequence). The CDR3 contains 17 residues. Profiled with immunoSEQ multiplex PCR; TCRdb holds only in-frame clones, not every one. The table includes fewer than 80,000 clones, around 88% detected once. The source is a man younger than 45 with acute or convalescent COVID-19. Sequenced material: peripheral blood. V is TRBV5-4 and J is TRBJ2-1, with a tentative D call TRBD2 (5 bases). The CDR3 region is CASSWVPVTTVNHEQFF. In DNA form, the CDR3 reads TGTGCCAGCAGCTGGGTGCCGGTGACTACTGTGAACCATGAGCAGTTCTTC.